This T cell receptor beta chain is from a study of CD8+ T cells in alopecia areata. CDR1 and CDR2 (germline): SQVTM, ANQGSEA. Trimming took 8 bases from V and 0 from J; bases not matched to a gene: 8. CDR3 length equals 15 residues. RNA extraction and reverse transcription yielded cDNA as sequencing template. Sequencing was performed with immunoSEQ multiplex PCR; in TCRdb, only in-frame clones are kept and a portion is missing. Here the sample spans some 240,000 clones, roughly 57% being singletons. The input for sequencing was CD4+ T cells sorted from blood, taken at week 0. The chain couples TRBV29-1 to TRBJ2-1; 9 bases map to TRBD2. This TCR was recovered from a human donor with alopecia areata. The CDR3 DNA reads as TGCAGCTTTCCGGGACTAGCTCGCTCCTACAATGAGCAGTTCTTC. This translates into CSFPGLARSYNEQFF.